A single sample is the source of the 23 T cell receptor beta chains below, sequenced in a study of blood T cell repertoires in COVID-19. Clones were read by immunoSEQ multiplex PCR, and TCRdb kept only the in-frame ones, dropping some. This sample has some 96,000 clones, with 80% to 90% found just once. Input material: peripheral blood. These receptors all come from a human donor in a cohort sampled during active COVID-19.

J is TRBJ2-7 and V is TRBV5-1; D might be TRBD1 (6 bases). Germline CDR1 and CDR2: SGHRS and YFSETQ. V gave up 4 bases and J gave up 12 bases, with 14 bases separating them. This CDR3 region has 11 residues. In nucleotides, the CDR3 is TGCGCCAGCAGCGCGTCGAGGGGGTGGTACTTC. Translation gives CASSASRGWYF.

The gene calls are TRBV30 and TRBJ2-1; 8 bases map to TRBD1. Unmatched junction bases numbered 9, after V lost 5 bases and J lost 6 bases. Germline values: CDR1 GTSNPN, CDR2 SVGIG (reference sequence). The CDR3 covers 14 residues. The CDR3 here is CAWGTGQGINEQFF. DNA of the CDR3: TGTGCCTGGGGGACCGGACAGGGAATCAATGAGCAGTTCTTC. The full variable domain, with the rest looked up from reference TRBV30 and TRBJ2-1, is SQTIHQWPATLVQPVGSPLSLECTVEGTSNPNLYWYRQAAGRGLQLLFYSVGIGQISSEVPQNLSASRPQDRQFILSSKKLLLSDSGFYLCAWGTGQGINEQFFGPGTRLTVL.

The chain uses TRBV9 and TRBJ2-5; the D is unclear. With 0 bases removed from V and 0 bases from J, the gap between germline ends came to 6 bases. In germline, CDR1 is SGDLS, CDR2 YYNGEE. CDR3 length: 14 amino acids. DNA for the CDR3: TGTGCCAGCAGCGTAGAACAGTACCAAGAGACCCAGTACTTC. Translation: CASSVEQYQETQYF.

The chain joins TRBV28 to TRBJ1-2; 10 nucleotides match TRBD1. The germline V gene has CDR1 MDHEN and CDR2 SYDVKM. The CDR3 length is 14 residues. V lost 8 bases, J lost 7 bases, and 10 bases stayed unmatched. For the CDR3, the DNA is TGTGCCAGCCGACCCGGGACAGGGGCGGTTGGCTACACCTTC. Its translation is CASRPGTGAVGYTF.

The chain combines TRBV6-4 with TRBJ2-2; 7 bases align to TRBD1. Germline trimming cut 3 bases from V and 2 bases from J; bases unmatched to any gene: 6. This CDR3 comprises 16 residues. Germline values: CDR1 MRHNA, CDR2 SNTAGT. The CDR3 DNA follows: TGTGCCAGCAGTGATAGGGGACAGCTTAACACCGGGGAGCTGTTTTTT. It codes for CASSDRGQLNTGELFF.

CDR3 amino acids: CASSPGQGGIYEQYF. CDR3 nucleotides: TGTGCCAGCTCACCGGGACAGGGAGGGATTTACGAGCAGTACTTC. The chain couples TRBV18 to TRBJ2-7, with 9 positions matching TRBD1. The CDR3 is 15 residues long. CDR1 is KGHSH, CDR2 LQKENI, per germline. J gave up 4 bases and V 3 bases, and 7 bases lay outside the gene matches.

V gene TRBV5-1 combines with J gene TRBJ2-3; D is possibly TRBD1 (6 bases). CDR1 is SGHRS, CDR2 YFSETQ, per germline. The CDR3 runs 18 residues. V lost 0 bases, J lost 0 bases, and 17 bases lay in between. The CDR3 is CASSLAVVAQGSTDTQYF. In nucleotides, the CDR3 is TGCGCCAGCAGCTTGGCCGTGGTCGCACAGGGAAGCACAGATACGCAGTATTTT.

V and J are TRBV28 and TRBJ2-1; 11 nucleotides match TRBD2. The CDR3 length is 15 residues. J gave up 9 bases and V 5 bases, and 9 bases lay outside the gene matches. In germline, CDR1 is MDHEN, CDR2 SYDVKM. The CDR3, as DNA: TGTGCCAGCAGTCAGGGACTAGCGGAAGTAACTGAGCAGTTCTTC. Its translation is CASSQGLAEVTEQFF.

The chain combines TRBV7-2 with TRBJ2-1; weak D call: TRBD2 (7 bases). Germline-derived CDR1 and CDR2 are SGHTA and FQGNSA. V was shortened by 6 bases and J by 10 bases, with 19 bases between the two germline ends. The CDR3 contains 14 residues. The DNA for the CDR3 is TGTGCCAGCAGGGGGGGGGCGTTGCTCGGCGAGCAGTTCTTC. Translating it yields CASRGGALLGEQFF.

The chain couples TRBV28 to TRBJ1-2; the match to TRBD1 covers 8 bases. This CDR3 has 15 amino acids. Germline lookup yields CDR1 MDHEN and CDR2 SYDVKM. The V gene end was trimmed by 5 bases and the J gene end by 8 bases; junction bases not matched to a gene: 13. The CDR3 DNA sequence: TGTGCCAGCAGTGGGACAGGATATATGGCTAAGGGCTACACCTTC. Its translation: CASSGTGYMAKGYTF.

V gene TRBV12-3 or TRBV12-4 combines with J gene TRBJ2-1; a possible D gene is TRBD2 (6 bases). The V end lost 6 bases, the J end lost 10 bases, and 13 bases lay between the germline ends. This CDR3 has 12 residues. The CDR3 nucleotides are TGTGCCAGCAGCACCGGGACTCCGGAGCAGTTCTTC. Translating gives CASSTGTPEQFF.

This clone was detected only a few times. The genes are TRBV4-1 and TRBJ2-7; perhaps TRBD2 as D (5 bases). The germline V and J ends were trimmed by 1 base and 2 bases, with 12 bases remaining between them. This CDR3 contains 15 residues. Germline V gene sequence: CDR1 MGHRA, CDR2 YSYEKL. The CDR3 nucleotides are TGCGCCAGCAGCCAAGGGGCTGACGGGACCTACGAGCAGTACTTC. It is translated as CASSQGADGTYEQYF.

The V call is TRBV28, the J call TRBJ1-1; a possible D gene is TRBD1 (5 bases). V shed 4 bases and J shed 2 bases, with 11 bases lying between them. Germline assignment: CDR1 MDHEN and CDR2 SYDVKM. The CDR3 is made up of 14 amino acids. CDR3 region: CASSYFRENTEAFF. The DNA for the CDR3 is TGTGCCAGCAGTTACTTCAGGGAAAACACTGAAGCTTTCTTT.

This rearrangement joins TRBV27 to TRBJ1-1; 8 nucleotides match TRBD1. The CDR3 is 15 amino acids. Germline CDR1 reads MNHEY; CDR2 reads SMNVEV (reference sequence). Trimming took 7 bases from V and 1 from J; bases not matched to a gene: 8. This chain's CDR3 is CASTSFGTGNTEAFF. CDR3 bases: TGTGCCAGCACCTCTTTCGGGACAGGGAACACTGAAGCTTTCTTT.

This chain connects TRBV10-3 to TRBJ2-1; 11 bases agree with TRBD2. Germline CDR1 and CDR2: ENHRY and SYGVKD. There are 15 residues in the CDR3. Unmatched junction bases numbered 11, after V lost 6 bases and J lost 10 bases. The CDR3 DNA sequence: TGTGCCATCAGGTTAGCGGGAGGGCCTGTTGGAGAGCAGTTCTTC. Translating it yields CAIRLAGGPVGEQFF.

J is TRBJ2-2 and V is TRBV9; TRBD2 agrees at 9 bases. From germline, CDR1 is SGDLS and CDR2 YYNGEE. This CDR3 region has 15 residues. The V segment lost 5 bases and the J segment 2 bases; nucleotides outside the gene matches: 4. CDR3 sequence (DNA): TGTGCCAGCAGGGAGACTAGCGGAAACACCGGGGAGCTGTTTTTT. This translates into CASRETSGNTGELFF.

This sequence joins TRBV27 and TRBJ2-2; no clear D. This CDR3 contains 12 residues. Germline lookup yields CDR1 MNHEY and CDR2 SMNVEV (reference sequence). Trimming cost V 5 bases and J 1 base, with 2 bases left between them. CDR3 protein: CASSLNTGELFF. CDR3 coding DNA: TGTGCCAGCAGTCTGAACACCGGGGAGCTGTTTTTT.

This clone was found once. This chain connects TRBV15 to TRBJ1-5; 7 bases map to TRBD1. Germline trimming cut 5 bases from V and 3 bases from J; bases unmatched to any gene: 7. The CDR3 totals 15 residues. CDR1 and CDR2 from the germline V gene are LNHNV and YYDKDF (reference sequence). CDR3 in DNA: TGTGCCACCAGCCGAGGGACAGTTGACAATCAGCCCCAGCATTTT. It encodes CATSRGTVDNQPQHF.

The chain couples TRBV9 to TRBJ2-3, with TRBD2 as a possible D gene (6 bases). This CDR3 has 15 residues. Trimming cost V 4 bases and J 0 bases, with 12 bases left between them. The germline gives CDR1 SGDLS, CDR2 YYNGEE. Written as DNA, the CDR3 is TGTGCCAGCAGCCCCCTGGGGACTAGCACAGATACGCAGTATTTT. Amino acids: CASSPLGTSTDTQYF.

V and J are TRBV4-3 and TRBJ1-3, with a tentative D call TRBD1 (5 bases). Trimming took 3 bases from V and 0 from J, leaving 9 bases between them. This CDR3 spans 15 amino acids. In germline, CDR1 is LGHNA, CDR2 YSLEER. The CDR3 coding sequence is TGCGCCAGCAGCCAGGGACTCAACTCTGGAAACACCATATATTTT. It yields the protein CASSQGLNSGNTIYF.

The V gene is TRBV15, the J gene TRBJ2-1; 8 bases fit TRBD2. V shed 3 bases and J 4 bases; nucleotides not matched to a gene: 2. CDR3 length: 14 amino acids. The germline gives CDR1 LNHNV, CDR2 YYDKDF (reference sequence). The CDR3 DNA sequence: TGTGCCACCAGCAGGACTAGCGATTACAATGAGCAGTTCTTC. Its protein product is CATSRTSDYNEQFF.

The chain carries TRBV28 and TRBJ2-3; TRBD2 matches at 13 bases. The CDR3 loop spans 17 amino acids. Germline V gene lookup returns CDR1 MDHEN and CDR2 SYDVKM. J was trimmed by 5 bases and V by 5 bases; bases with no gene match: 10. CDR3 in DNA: TGTGCCAGCAGTCCTGGGACTAGCGGGACGGTTGGAGATACGCAGTATTTT. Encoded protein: CASSPGTSGTVGDTQYF.

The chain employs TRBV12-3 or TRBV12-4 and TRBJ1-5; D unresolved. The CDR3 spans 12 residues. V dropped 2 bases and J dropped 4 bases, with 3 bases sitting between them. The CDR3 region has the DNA TGTGCCAGCAGTTTACCGAATCAGCCCCAGCATTTT. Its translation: CASSLPNQPQHF.